The clone carrying this T cell receptor beta chain has a count of ten or more. Trimming removed 0 bases at V and 4 bases at J, with 10 bases between. The CDR3 is 15 amino acids. Germline V gene sequence: CDR1 SGHRS, CDR2 YFSETQ. MiXCR was run by TCRdb on the RT-PCR reads, yielding one entry per CDR3 protein. The table records about 700,000 distinct CDR3 sequences, 14% of them present only once. Sequencing was carried out using memory CD4+ T cells from blood. This sequence joins TRBV5-1 and TRBJ2-2; tentative D call: TRBD1 (5 bases). The sequence derives from a female donor in good health, serving as a healthy control. CDR3 nucleotide sequence: TGCGCCAGCAGCTTGGGCCAGGGAAGCACCGGGGAGCTGTTTTTT. It is translated as CASSLGQGSTGELFF.